The 8 T cell receptor beta chains below were found in one sample sequenced in a study of blood T cells in healthy people across ages. For the second PCR, which ran for roughly 6 to 11 cycles, a sample-barcoded 5' primer and a J-beta primer mix were used. TCRdb reanalysed the 5' RACE reads using MiXCR and keeps one entry per CDR3 protein. The sample lists about 1.7 million distinct CDR3 sequences; 25% to 30% were seen once. The sample consisted of blood. These receptors were obtained from a woman aged 25-40 years in good health.

This clonotype appeared a few times. The J gene is TRBJ2-4, the V gene TRBV28; possibly TRBD1 for D (5 bases). Germline V gene data show CDR1 as MDHEN and CDR2 as SYDVKM. This CDR3 has 13 residues. V gave up 0 bases and J gave up 8 bases, with 8 bases separating them. CDR3 sequence (DNA): TGTGCCAGCAGTTTATGGCAGGGTGACATTCAGTACTTC. It yields the protein CASSLWQGDIQYF.

In its sample, this clonotype was seen a few times. V usage is TRBV20-1 and J usage is TRBJ2-5; 14 positions match TRBD2. Unmatched junction bases numbered 3, after V lost 5 bases and J lost 7 bases. Germline V CDR1 and CDR2: DFQATT, SNEGSKA (reference sequence). CDR3 length equals 13 residues. CDR3 nucleotides: TGCAGTGCTTTGACTAGCGGGAGGGGGACCCAGTACTTC. Its protein product is CSALTSGRGTQYF.

The rearrangement joins TRBV7-2 to TRBJ2-2; 11 positions match TRBD2. CDR1 is SGHTA, CDR2 FQGNSA, per germline. CDR3 length: 13 amino acids. CDR3 residues: CAIVAGGPGELFF. In DNA form, the CDR3 reads TGTGCTATTGTAGCGGGGGGGCCCGGGGAGCTGTTTTTT. The entire variable domain, with the rest obtained from reference TRBV7-2 and TRBJ2-2, is as follows: GAGVSQSPSNKVTEKGKDVELRCDPISGHTALYWYRQSLGQGLEFLIYFQGNSAPDKSGLPSDRFSAERTGGSVSTLTIQRTQQEDSAVYLCAIVAGGPGELFFGEGSRLTVL.

The CDR3 loop reads CASSYVGGPTDTQYF. In nucleotides, the CDR3 is TGTGCCAGCAGTTACGTGGGAGGACCAACAGATACGCAGTATTTT. This rearrangement joins TRBV6-2 or TRBV6-3 to TRBJ2-3; the D gene is possibly TRBD2 (6 bases). The CDR3 has 15 residues. Trimming pared 2 bases from V and 3 bases from J, leaving 12 bases between. From germline, CDR1 is MNHEY and CDR2 SVGEGT.

The rearrangement joins TRBV2 to TRBJ2-4; the D gene could be TRBD1 or TRBD2 (5 bases each). The CDR3 has 15 residues. V lost 5 bases to trimming and J lost 13 bases, with 24 bases between them. The germline CDR1 and CDR2 sequences are SNHLY and FYNNEI. CDR3 DNA sequence: TGTGCCAGCAGTAAACCCGCCGGGGCCCCATCAGAGCAGTACTTC. It is translated as CASSKPAGAPSEQYF.

In its sample, this clonotype was seen a few times. The chain links TRBV24-1 to TRBJ2-1; D not resolved. Trimming pared 5 bases from V and 10 bases from J, leaving 14 bases between. This CDR3 is built from 13 residues. Germline V gene sequence: CDR1 KGHDR, CDR2 SFDVKD. CDR3 region: CATSAQPMGEQFF. The CDR3 coding sequence is TGTGCCACCAGTGCCCAGCCCATGGGGGAGCAGTTCTTC.

V gene TRBV14 combines with J gene TRBJ2-1, with 8 bases lining up with TRBD1. There are 15 residues in the CDR3. Unmatched junction bases numbered 7, after V lost 3 bases and J lost 6 bases. Germline CDR1 reads SGHDN; CDR2 reads FVKESK. CDR3 in DNA: TGTGCCAGCAGCCACCGGGACAGGAGTCGCAATGAGCAGTTCTTC. Protein sequence: CASSHRDRSRNEQFF.

Comment on this clonotype: A read error may be the cause here, since a much bigger clone is one base away. The chain is built from TRBV27 and TRBJ1-4; 7 nucleotides line up with TRBD1. Germline CDR1 reads MNHEY; CDR2 reads SMNVEV (reference sequence). This CDR3 has 13 amino acids. The junction had 8 bases not matched to a gene; V was cut back by 8 bases and J by 8 bases. Written as DNA, the CDR3 is TGTGCCAGCGGGGCAGGGGGTACAGAAAAACTGTTTTTT. It translates to CASGAGGTEKLFF.